The rows below give T cell receptor beta chains drawn from one sample of a study of PD-L1 blockade in urothelial cancer. This table comes from immunoSEQ multiplex PCR, and its TCRdb copy is limited to in-frame clones, with some not included. This sample has 40,000 to 55,000 clones, with about 88% found just once. Specimen: PBMCs, collected around atezolizumab (anti-PD-L1) treatment. The receptors originated from a donor aged 40 or over with urothelial cancer. The conserved cysteine and the conserved F or W are not part of the CDR3 here. The size of a clone is reported for some rows only, either as once, few or many, or as a class for expanded clones.

CDR3 protein	V gene	J gene	CDR3 length	clone size
ASSPDSYGYT	TRBV5-4	TRBJ1-2	10	.
ASSQDLQAWNTEAF	TRBV4-2	TRBJ1-1	14	.
ASSRSGRWAGELF	TRBV28	TRBJ2-2	13	.
ASSRRTAQETQY	TRBV18	TRBJ2-5	12	.
ASSYSGSLRTGELF	TRBV6-5	TRBJ2-2	14	.
ASSFGQAPNGYT	TRBV7-9	TRBJ1-2	12	.
ASSIMGATDTQY	TRBV19	TRBJ2-3	12	.
ASSARGGAGELF	TRBV5-4	TRBJ2-2	12	.
ASSEWYRSGSYGYT	TRBV19	TRBJ1-2	14	.
ASSLVLDYNEQF	TRBV5-4	TRBJ2-1	12	.
ASSSPAGGLAKNIQY	TRBV28	TRBJ2-4	15	.
ASNPGGSQETQY	TRBV28	TRBJ2-5	12	few
ASSLGTSGTYEQY	TRBV5-1	TRBJ2-7	13	.
ASRPSGQGETYGYT	TRBV6-4	TRBJ1-2	14	medium-sized
ATSRGLAEGQETQY	TRBV15	TRBJ2-5	14	.
ASSSSEEAKY	TRBV28	TRBJ2-5	10	.
AWSVSGDQPQH	TRBV30	TRBJ1-5	11	.
ASSRGPANEQY	TRBV7-6	TRBJ2-7	11	.
ASNPGRPPYEQY	TRBV28	TRBJ2-7	12	.
ASSLGGSGDNEQF	TRBV13	TRBJ2-1	13	.
ASKGAGGPGPYNEQF	TRBV25-1	TRBJ2-1	15	once
ASSPRTGNIDTQY	TRBV11-3	TRBJ2-3	13	.
ASSGIPGRRSYEQY	TRBV13	TRBJ2-7	14	.
ASSLGGAGTEAF	TRBV7-3	TRBJ1-1	12	few
ASSRGQENEKLF	TRBV7-9	TRBJ1-4	12	.
ASSLETPGGDEQF	TRBV5-1	TRBJ2-1	13	.
ASPGGPDTEAF	TRBV2	TRBJ1-1	11	.
ASSSNGGGGQPQH	TRBV28	TRBJ1-5	13	.
ASSYGDRGLSGYT	TRBV6-6	TRBJ1-2	13	.
ASSLLQGSGGETQY	TRBV6-6	TRBJ2-5	14	once
ASSLGRARRGNTIY	TRBV11-2	TRBJ1-3	14	.
ASSPVGTSAPGGELF	TRBV18	TRBJ2-2	15	.
ASSRTGGPYSNQPQH	TRBV19	TRBJ1-5	15	.
ASSPPGSRRSYEQY	TRBV7-2	TRBJ2-7	14	.
ASSESGQGPSSYEQY	TRBV6-1	TRBJ2-7	15	.
ASSPPGVGTEAF	TRBV7-9	TRBJ1-1	12	.
ASSSMGLREEPQH	TRBV7-3	TRBJ1-5	13	.
ASSPDRSGYT	TRBV28	TRBJ1-2	10	.
ASRGRLVNTEAF	TRBV2	TRBJ1-1	12	.
ASSPPTETYGYT	TRBV18	TRBJ1-2	12	few
ASSPLVGETQY	TRBV6-5	TRBJ2-5	11	.
ASSLARTDTQY	TRBV7-6	TRBJ2-3	11	.
ASSPTGAVAKNIQY	TRBV18	TRBJ2-4	14	.